This T cell receptor (beta chain) was identified during a study of cytomegalovirus exposure and HLA in healthy donors. The PCR ran on 60 Vbeta and 13 Jbeta primers. Method: immunoSEQ multiplex PCR; TCRdb's copy keeps in-frame clones and lacks some. There are under 200,000 clones in the sample; approximately 80% occur only once, and over 1.5% lies in the top ten. The CDR3 has 19 amino acids. The V gene end was trimmed by 2 bases and the J gene end by 6 bases; junction bases not matched to a gene: 17. The V gene's germline CDR1 is LGHNA and CDR2 YNFKEQ. This cohort consisted of healthy bone marrow donors.

The rearrangement links TRBV4-2 to TRBJ2-2; TRBD2 matches at 8 bases. Source material: PBMCs. The receptor's source is a woman younger than 45 in good health and CMV-seronegative. The CDR3 region is CASSQTAPREGGKAGELFF. CDR3 sequence (DNA): TGTGCCAGCAGCCAAACTGCCCCCCGGGAGGGCGGGAAGGCCGGGGAGCTGTTTTTT.